This T cell receptor beta chain was recovered during a study of identical twins. Whole-study results and caveats: Analyses of zero insertions could be partly confounded by invariant MAIT and iNKT cells. Its conclusions, products of cross-sectional statistical analysis, did not come from following the same donors. Those out-of-frame alpha sequences shared by twins showed an excess of low generation probability.

This clonotype has at least ten counts. The antigen is unknown. Germline V CDR1 and CDR2: SGHRS, YFSETQ. This CDR3 contains 15 residues. Germline trimming cut 7 bases from V and 4 bases from J; bases unmatched to any gene: 10. MiXCR, applied by TCRdb to the 5' RACE reads, yields one record per CDR3 protein. The table records over 550,000 distinct CDR3 sequences, just over 7% of them present only once. This sample was also put to use in a study of yellow fever vaccine responses in identical twins. That paper states: Twins reportedly mounted vaccine T cell responses that seemed partly convergent, partly personalized.

This TCR was recovered from a young woman in good health. The source material was PBMCs. The chain combines TRBV5-1 with TRBJ2-2; 7 bases map to TRBD1. CDR3 amino acids: CASATKGASTGELFF. DNA for the CDR3: TGCGCCAGCGCCACTAAGGGGGCGAGCACCGGGGAGCTGTTTTTT.